The TCR beta chain described here comes from a study of T cells after yellow fever vaccination (dated by TCRdb to 2018 to 2020). Broadly, across the study: The SMART-Seq v4 Ultra Low Input RNA kit was used to prepare libraries from fractions with low cell numbers. Bulk TCR alpha and beta repertoires were sequenced longitudinally to track T-cell clones before and after primary and booster YFV17D yellow fever vaccination. Two healthy male donors made up the cohort, one aged 18 to 29 years and the other aged 30 to 39 years. Blood was drawn at multiple timepoints before and after primary and secondary immunization, with bulk PBMC replicates and cell subsets isolated. Overall study outcomes, separate from this receptor: Because the study included only two donors, the extent to which the findings can be generalized is limited. Because abundant contaminating clonotypes from the bulk population could be contained in FACS-sorted repertoires, computational filtering was required. A small share of clonotypes occurred in both CD4 and CD8 compartments, likely arising from convergent recombination. After the booster, most of the clones that had expanded following primary vaccination were detected again (roughly 97% of CD4 and 80% to 90% of CD8), which suggests that memory was broadly maintained. The secondary T-cell response was found to be weaker but faster than the primary response, with a peak reached on day 5 rather than on day 15.

For this clonotype: Its antigen has not been determined. No qualities accompany the bases; no much larger clone lies one base away.

TCR cDNA was synthesized by 5'RACE template switching, through which a universal primer site and unique molecular identifiers were introduced. cDNA synthesis was primed from both the TCR alpha and TCR beta constant segments. Libraries were amplified in two PCR steps, with sample barcodes and sequencing adapters added in the second step. Sequencing of libraries was done on Illumina HiSeq 2500 (2x100 bp) or NovaSeq (2x150 bp). Concerning the study's data processing: Reads were demultiplexed and collapsed into UMI consensus sequences with MIGEC, and V(D)J alignment was performed with MiXCR. Clonotypes responding to the vaccine were identified with edgeR on replicate PBMC samples, with the criteria of FDR below 0.01 and a log2 fold change above 5 up to day 15. Bulk clonotypes were assigned CD4 or CD8 identity according to which sequenced CD4 or CD8 repertoire held them at higher abundance. TCRdb applied fastp at Q25 and MiXCR to the public reads, then kept only in-frame beta chains. Entries that share a CDR3 protein sequence are merged under the most common genes and DNA. These V and J calls originate from TCRdb's pipeline instead of the authors' own analysis. For this sample the table gives about 500,000 distinct CDR3 sequences, of which around 16% were detected only once. The ten largest clones represent 17% of the sample.

V is pared back by 5 bases and J by 7 bases, with 15 bases lying between the germline termini. The CDR3 spans 14 residues, from the cysteine through the phenylalanine. Solely the CDR3 DNA is kept, with 42 bases framed from the first base. For CDR1 and CDR2, the germline V gene (reference sequence) lists PRHDT and FYEKMQ. In the paper's terms, the treatment or condition label means: live attenuated yellow fever vaccine strain. At each blood-draw timepoint, two biological replicates of bulk PBMCs were collected. A standard Ficoll-Paque protocol was used to isolate PBMCs from peripheral blood. RNA was extracted with TriZol from bulk PBMCs, CD4 and CD8 fractions, and dextramer-positive and dextramer-negative fractions.

This TCR derives from a man in his late teens or twenties who received the YFV17D yellow fever vaccine. The sequencing here drew on PBMCs, taken 4 to 6 days after the first yellow fever vaccination. The chain couples TRBV13 to TRBJ1-3; the D segment cannot be called with confidence. The CDR3 in this case is CASSALTLRNTIYF. The DNA sequence is TGTGCCAGCAGCGCATTGACTTTAAGGAACACCATATATTTT.